These 26 T cell receptor beta chains were all obtained from the same sample, sequenced in a study of T cell responses to AZD1222 COVID-19 vaccine. Profiling relied on immunoSEQ multiplex PCR, and the TCRdb table lists in-frame clones only, not all of them. The sample yields tens of thousands of clones, 80% to 90% seen once. The source was peripheral blood, collected 28 days after the second AZD1222 dose. The receptor source for this set is an adult who received the AZD1222 COVID-19 vaccine.

The chain links TRBV3-1 (or the pseudogene TRBV3-2) to TRBJ1-1, with D uncertain. CDR1 LGHDT and CDR2 YNNKEL come from the germline V gene (reference sequence). The CDR3 totals 15 residues. Trimming left V 0 bases short and J 0 bases short, with 8 bases between. CDR3 coding DNA: TGTGCCAGCAGCCAAGAGACGATAATGAACACTGAAGCTTTCTTT. Translated, it gives CASSQETIMNTEAFF.

This clone was found once. The V gene is TRBV5-1, the J gene TRBJ2-3; 9 bases align to TRBD1. The CDR3 consists of 15 residues. Germline trimming cut 0 bases from V and 4 bases from J; bases unmatched to any gene: 3. Germline-derived CDR1 and CDR2 are SGHRS and YFSETQ. CDR3 residues: CASSLGQGVSDTQYF. The DNA for the CDR3 is TGCGCCAGCAGCTTGGGACAGGGGGTTTCAGATACGCAGTATTTT.

The J gene is TRBJ2-3, the V gene TRBV19; maybe TRBD2 (6 bases). The V gene lost 5 bases and the J gene lost 2 bases, with 11 bases spanning the gap. Looked up from germline, CDR1 is LNHDA and CDR2 is SQIVND (reference sequence). The CDR3 is 14 amino acids. CDR3 nucleotide sequence: TGTGCCAGTAGTTTGGGACTTTCCACAGATACGCAGTATTTT. Translation: CASSLGLSTDTQYF.

Points on this clone: The sample holds other DNA sequences that translate to the same CDR3. The V call is TRBV10-2, the J call TRBJ1-5; D remains ambiguous. CDR1 is WSHSY and CDR2 is SAAADI in the germline V gene. Trimming shortened V by 0 bases and J by 1 base, and 4 bases separated the two germline ends. This CDR3 is built from 14 residues. DNA of the CDR3: TGCGCCAGCAGTGAGTCTGGGAGCAATCAGCCCCAGCATTTT. Amino acid sequence: CASSESGSNQPQHF.

As regards this clone: The junction differs from germline at one of its ends, possibly a read error. The chain links TRBV30 to TRBJ1-2; possibly TRBD1 for D (5 bases). The germline gives CDR1 GTSNPN, CDR2 SVGIG (reference sequence). The CDR3 is 11 amino acids. CDR3 residues: CAWSVQTDTSF. In nucleotides, the CDR3 is TGTGCCTGGAGTGTACAGACAGATACAAGCTTC.

The J gene is TRBJ1-1, the V gene TRBV29-1, with 7 bases aligning to TRBD1. This CDR3 comprises 12 residues. In germline, CDR1 is SQVTM, CDR2 ANQGSEA. J gave up 5 bases and V 5 bases, and 5 bases lay outside the gene matches. Written as DNA, the CDR3 is TGCAGCGTTTCCTCAGGGGGAACTGAAGCTTTCTTT. It translates to CSVSSGGTEAFF.

The V gene is TRBV19, the J gene TRBJ1-5; TRBD1 matches at 10 bases. CDR1 is LNHDA and CDR2 is SQIVND in the germline V gene (reference sequence). V lost 6 bases, J lost 5 bases, and 1 base stayed unmatched. CDR3 length: 13 residues. The CDR3 bases are TGTGCCAGTAGCGGGACAGGGGATCAGCCCCAGCATTTT. Translation gives CASSGTGDQPQHF. The full variable domain, with the rest looked up from reference TRBV19 and TRBJ1-5, is DGGITQSPKYLFRKEGQNVTLSCEQNLNHDAMYWYRQDPGQGLRLIYYSQIVNDFQKGDIAEGYSVSREKKESFPLTVTSAQKNPTAFYLCASSGTGDQPQHFGDGTRLSIL.

The chain combines TRBV18 with TRBJ1-1, with D hard to call. Trimming pared 4 bases from V and 1 base from J, leaving 1 base between. The germline gives CDR1 KGHSH, CDR2 LQKENI. This CDR3 contains 11 residues. CDR3 nucleotides: TGTGCCAGCTCACAGAACACTGAAGCTTTCTTT. Translation: CASSQNTEAFF.

V usage is TRBV29-1 and J usage is TRBJ1-3, with D maybe TRBD1 (5 bases). Germline loops: CDR1 SQVTM, CDR2 ANQGSEA. The CDR3 is 12 residues long. Trimming cost V 6 bases and J 1 base, with 7 bases left between them. The CDR3 is CSVQGSGNTIYF. CDR3 bases: TGCAGCGTGCAGGGTTCTGGAAACACCATATATTTT.

The V and J genes are TRBV28 and TRBJ1-5; 7 bases map to TRBD1. The CDR3 spans 13 residues. V trimming: 6 bases; J trimming: 14 bases; junction bases outside the gene matches: 13. Germline CDR1 is MDHEN and CDR2 is SYDVKM. CDR3 amino acids: CASRPEGTDREHF. CDR3 nucleotide sequence: TGTGCCAGCAGACCCGAAGGGACAGACAGAGAGCATTTT.

V and J are TRBV28 and TRBJ2-2, with D possibly called TRBD1 or TRBD2 (5 bases each). Germline lookup yields CDR1 MDHEN and CDR2 SYDVKM. This CDR3 is built from 11 residues. Trimming cost V 8 bases and J 7 bases, with 8 bases left between them. Written as DNA, the CDR3 is TGTGCCAGCCGGGACGGCGGGGAGCTGTTTTTT. Translating it yields CASRDGGELFF.

This chain joins TRBV28 and TRBJ2-7; 7 bases fit TRBD2. The CDR3 length is 13 residues. The V segment lost 6 bases and the J segment 3 bases; nucleotides outside the gene matches: 5. CDR1 is MDHEN and CDR2 is SYDVKM in the germline V gene. The CDR3 loop is CASRIGRNYEQYF. The CDR3 DNA reads as TGTGCCAGCAGGATCGGGAGGAACTACGAGCAGTACTTC.

The chain has TRBV18 and TRBJ2-2; D call uncertain. The length of the CDR3 is 18 residues. The germline CDR1 and CDR2 sequences are KGHSH and LQKENI. V was clipped by 3 bases and J by 5 bases, with 22 bases between them. CDR3: CASSPSELSPVKTGELFF. CDR3 coding DNA: TGTGCCAGCTCACCTTCGGAATTGAGCCCCGTTAAGACCGGGGAGCTGTTTTTT.

This chain joins TRBV12-3 or TRBV12-4 and TRBJ1-2, with a possible D match to TRBD1 (5 bases). The CDR3 contains 13 residues. Between the trimmed V and J ends, which lost 2 bases and 4 bases, there was a span of 8 bases. CDR3 amino acids: CASSLIGGYGYTF. The DNA for the CDR3 is TGTGCCAGCAGTTTAATCGGGGGCTATGGCTACACCTTC.

This chain uses TRBV24-1 with TRBJ2-3; 13 bases map to TRBD2. From germline, CDR1 is KGHDR and CDR2 SFDVKD. After removal of 5 bases from V and 3 bases from J, the junction contained 10 bases not matched to a gene. The CDR3 runs to 18 residues. The CDR3 region is CATSVSPGLAGQTDTQYF. The DNA for the CDR3 is TGTGCCACCAGTGTATCACCGGGACTAGCGGGGCAGACAGATACGCAGTATTTT.

This clone occurred once. This sequence joins TRBV28 and TRBJ1-2; D unclear. Germline lookup yields CDR1 MDHEN and CDR2 SYDVKM. Trimming took 5 bases from V and 4 from J, leaving 14 bases between them. The CDR3 spans 14 residues. CDR3: CASSATQVTYGYTF. In DNA form, the CDR3 reads TGTGCCAGCAGTGCAACGCAGGTGACCTATGGCTACACCTTC.

This clone was counted a few times. The chain combines TRBV2 with TRBJ1-1; D possibly corresponds to TRBD1 (5 bases). This CDR3 spans 15 amino acids. CDR1 is SNHLY and CDR2 is FYNNEI in the germline V gene. The V gene lost 1 base and the J gene lost 5 bases, with 14 bases spanning the gap. Here the CDR3 DNA reads TGTGCCAGCAGTGAAGGAGTGCGGGGGAGAACTGAAGCTTTCTTT. This codes for CASSEGVRGRTEAFF.

DNA for the CDR3: TGTGCCAGCAGTTTTTCTTGGGGGGGACGGGATTCACCCCTCCACTTT. It specifies CASSFSWGGRDSPLHF. This chain joins TRBV3-1 (or the pseudogene TRBV3-2) and TRBJ1-6; TRBD1 might be the D (5 bases). Germline CDR1 is LGHDT and CDR2 is YNNKEL (reference sequence). This CDR3 region has 16 residues. Trimming left V 6 bases short and J 8 bases short, with 20 bases between.

The chain combines TRBV7-3 with TRBJ2-3, with D uncertain. The germline V gene encodes CDR1 SGHTA and CDR2 FQGTGA. The V and J ends lost 5 bases and 0 bases respectively, with 9 bases between them. This CDR3 contains 14 residues. The CDR3 region has the DNA TGTGCCAGCAGCCGGTTGGGGAGCACAGATACGCAGTATTTT. Encoded protein: CASSRLGSTDTQYF.

The gene calls are TRBV9 and TRBJ1-5, with 7 bases identical to TRBD1. The CDR3 runs 15 residues. With V trimmed by 3 bases and J by 4 bases, 7 bases remained unmatched. CDR1 is SGDLS and CDR2 is YYNGEE in the germline V gene. The CDR3 protein is CASSGETGFNQPQHF. The CDR3 coding sequence is TGTGCCAGCAGCGGGGAGACAGGGTTTAATCAGCCCCAGCATTTT.

The rearrangement joins TRBV11-2 to TRBJ1-5; D call uncertain. There are 13 residues in the CDR3. Trimming shortened V by 0 bases and J by 5 bases, and 5 bases separated the two germline ends. The germline V gene encodes CDR1 SGHAT and CDR2 FQNNGV. The CDR3 reads CASSLEWDQPQHF. CDR3 coding DNA: TGTGCCAGCAGCTTAGAATGGGATCAGCCCCAGCATTTT. Drawing the rest from reference TRBV11-2 and TRBJ1-5, the complete variable domain is EAGVAQSPRYKIIEKRQSVAFWCNPISGHATLYWYQQILGQGPKLLIQFQNNGVVDDSQLPKDRFSAERLKGVDSTLKIQPAKLEDSAVYLCASSLEWDQPQHFGDGTRLSIL.

The rearrangement links TRBV15 to TRBJ1-5; D might be TRBD1 (6 bases). Trimming stripped 5 bases from V and 7 bases from J, with 15 bases between. CDR1 LNHNV and CDR2 YYDKDF come from the germline V gene (reference sequence). This CDR3 comprises 14 residues. CDR3 loop: CATSQRAQGQPQHF. CDR3 nucleotides: TGTGCCACCAGCCAACGTGCTCAGGGGCAGCCCCAGCATTTT.

The V gene is TRBV6-5, the J gene TRBJ1-2; 9 positions agree with TRBD1. Trimming cost V 6 bases and J 4 bases; bases outside gene matches: 6. Germline values: CDR1 MNHEY, CDR2 SVGAGI. The CDR3 has 14 amino acids. The CDR3 reads CASSSGQGIYGYTF. CDR3 nucleotide sequence: TGTGCCAGCAGCTCGGGACAGGGTATCTATGGCTACACCTTC.

The chain couples TRBV29-1 to TRBJ2-3; D gene unclear. The CDR3 contains 15 residues. Germline V gene data show CDR1 as SQVTM and CDR2 as ANQGSEA. Deletions cut 2 bases from V and 2 bases from J, with 14 bases between. CDR3 amino acids: CSVEPRKGPTDTQYF. Written as DNA, the CDR3 is TGCAGCGTTGAACCTCGTAAGGGTCCCACAGATACGCAGTATTTT.

The chain combines TRBV2 with TRBJ1-4, with 7 positions matching TRBD1. This CDR3 comprises 14 residues. The germline gives CDR1 SNHLY, CDR2 FYNNEI. Losses at the gene ends were 7 bases for V and 6 bases for J; bases not matched to a gene: 8. The CDR3, as DNA: TGTGCCAGCACCAAGGGGGCGTGGGATGAAAAACTGTTTTTT. Its translation is CASTKGAWDEKLFF.

The chain carries TRBV19 and TRBJ1-1; D is undetermined. The CDR3 has 14 amino acids. The V and J ends lost 3 bases and 1 base respectively, with 9 bases between them. The V gene's germline CDR1 is LNHDA and CDR2 SQIVND (reference sequence). The CDR3 nucleotides read TGTGCCAGTAGTATCGAGGGCTCGAACACTGAAGCTTTCTTT. This codes for CASSIEGSNTEAFF.